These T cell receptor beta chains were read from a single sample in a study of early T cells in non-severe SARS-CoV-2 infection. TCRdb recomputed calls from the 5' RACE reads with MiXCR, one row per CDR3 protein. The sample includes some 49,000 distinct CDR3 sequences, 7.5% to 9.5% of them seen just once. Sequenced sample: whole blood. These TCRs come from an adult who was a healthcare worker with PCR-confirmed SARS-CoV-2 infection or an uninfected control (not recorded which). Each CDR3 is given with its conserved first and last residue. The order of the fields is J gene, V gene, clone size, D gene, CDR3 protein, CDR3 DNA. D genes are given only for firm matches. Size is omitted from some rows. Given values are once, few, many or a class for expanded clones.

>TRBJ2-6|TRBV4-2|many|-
CASSQDRASGANVLTF
TGTGCCAGCAGCCAAGACAGGGCGTCTGGGGCCAACGTCCTGACTTTC
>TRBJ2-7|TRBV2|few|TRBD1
CASSGTGSYEQYF
TGTGCCAGCTCCGGGACAGGGTCCTACGAGCAGTACTTC
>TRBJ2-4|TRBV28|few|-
CASRGEGNIQYF
TGTGCCAGCAGGGGAGAGGGGAACATTCAGTACTTC
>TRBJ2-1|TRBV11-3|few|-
CASSQQGVGRYNEQFF
TGTGCCAGCAGCCAACAGGGAGTAGGGCGCTACAATGAGCAGTTCTTC
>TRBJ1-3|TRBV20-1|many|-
CSARDFSGNTIYF
TGCAGTGCGAGGGACTTCTCTGGAAACACCATATATTTT
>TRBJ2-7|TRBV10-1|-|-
CASSEGSSYEQYF
TGCGCCAGCAGTGAGGGTTCCAGCTACGAGCAGTACTTC
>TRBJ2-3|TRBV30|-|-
CAWSISWVTDTQYF
TGTGCCTGGAGTATCTCGTGGGTGACAGATACGCAGTATTTT
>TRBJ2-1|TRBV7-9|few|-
CASSSGPTQFF
TGTGCCAGCAGCTCCGGACCCACACAGTTCTTC
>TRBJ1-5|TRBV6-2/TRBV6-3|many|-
CASSSDSNQPQHF
TGTGCCAGCAGTTCGGACAGTAATCAGCCCCAGCATTTT
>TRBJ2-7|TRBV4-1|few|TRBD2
CASSHGLAAGEQYF
TGCGCCAGCAGCCACGGACTAGCGGCGGGGGAGCAGTACTTC
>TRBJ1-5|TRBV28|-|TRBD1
CASSRATGNYQPQHF
TGTGCCAGCAGTCGTGCGACAGGGAACTATCAGCCCCAGCATTTT
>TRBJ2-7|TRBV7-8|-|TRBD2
CASSWTSGRSYEQYF
TGTGCCAGCAGCTGGACTAGCGGGAGGTCCTACGAGCAGTACTTC
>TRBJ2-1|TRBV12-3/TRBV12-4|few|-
CASSKGVSSYNEQFF
TGTGCCAGCTCCAAGGGGGTGAGCTCCTACAATGAGCAGTTCTTC
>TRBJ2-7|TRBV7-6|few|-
CASSLMSADEQYF
TGTGCCAGCAGCTTAATGTCAGCAGACGAGCAGTACTTC
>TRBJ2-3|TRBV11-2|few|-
CASSWDTDTQYF
TGTGCCAGCAGCTGGGACACAGATACGCAGTATTTT
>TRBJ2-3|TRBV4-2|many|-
CASSQDLRTYSTDTQYF
TGTGCCAGCAGCCAAGATCTCCGGACTTATAGCACAGATACGCAGTATTTT
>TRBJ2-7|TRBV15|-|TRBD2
CATSSRLPREGREQYF
TGTGCCACCAGCAGCCGGCTCCCGCGGGAGGGCCGCGAGCAGTACTTC
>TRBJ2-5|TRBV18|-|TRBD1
CASSLKRGPETQYF
TGTGCCAGCTCACTTAAAAGGGGGCCGGAGACCCAGTACTTC
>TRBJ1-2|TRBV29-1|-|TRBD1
CSVPVRDRHNYGYTF
TGCAGCGTCCCGGTGAGGGACAGGCATAACTATGGCTACACCTTC
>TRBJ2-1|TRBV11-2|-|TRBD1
CASSLEGQGYNEQFF
TGTGCCAGCAGCTTAGAGGGACAGGGATACAATGAGCAGTTCTTC
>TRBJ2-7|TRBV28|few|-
CASSRGREQYF
TGTGCCAGCAGTCGAGGAAGGGAGCAGTACTTC
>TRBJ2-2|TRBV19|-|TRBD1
CASSITGVTGELFF
TGTGCCAGTAGTATAACAGGGGTCACCGGGGAGCTGTTTTTT
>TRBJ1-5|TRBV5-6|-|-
CASSPWGNQPQHF
TGTGCCAGCAGCCCGTGGGGTAATCAGCCCCAGCATTTT
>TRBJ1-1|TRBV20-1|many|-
CSAGRAGTGIGEAFF
TGCAGTGCCGGCCGAGCCGGGACGGGGATTGGTGAAGCTTTCTTT
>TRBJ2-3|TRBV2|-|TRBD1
CASRTGPRADTQYF
TGTGCCAGCCGGACAGGGCCAAGGGCAGATACGCAGTATTTT
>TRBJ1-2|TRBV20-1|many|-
CSASFAAYGYTF
TGCAGTGCTAGTTTCGCGGCCTATGGCTACACCTTC
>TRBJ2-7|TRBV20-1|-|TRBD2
CSASFQRGSYEQYF
TGCAGTGCTAGCTTCCAGCGGGGGTCCTACGAGCAGTACTTC